This T cell receptor beta chain came from a study of T cell responses to AZD1222 COVID-19 vaccine. Findings and limits, study-wide: Increases in Spike-specific TCR breadth and depth were seen after two AZD1222 doses.

The sample holds a few counts of this clone. Its specificity is not known. TCRdb keeps only in-frame clones here, not all; method: immunoSEQ multiplex PCR. The sample records around 99,000 clones, around 92% being singletons. The receptor was isolated from an adult who received the AZD1222 COVID-19 vaccine. The input for sequencing was peripheral blood, taken 28 days after the second AZD1222 dose.

DNA for the CDR3: TGTGCCAGCAGCGTAGGCCGTTTAGAGGGGAACAATGAGCAGTTCTTC. Protein sequence: CASSVGRLEGNNEQFF. The genes are TRBV9 and TRBJ2-1; D is possibly TRBD1 or TRBD2 (5 bases each). CDR1 is SGDLS, CDR2 YYNGEE, per germline. V lost 0 bases and J lost 5, with 15 bases in between. The length of the CDR3 is 16 residues.